A single sample is the source of the 13 T cell receptor beta chains below, sequenced in a study of blood T cell repertoires in COVID-19. TCRdb's copy holds only in-frame clones and misses some; the assay was immunoSEQ multiplex PCR. The sample lists some 290,000 clones, 89% occurring once. The specimen sequenced was PBMCs or T cells enriched from blood (not recorded which). The receptors stem from a woman aged 25 to 45 who had recovered from COVID-19.

The chain has TRBV11-2 and TRBJ2-7; D ambiguous. The CDR3 extends over 13 amino acids. V was trimmed by 5 bases and J by 6 bases, leaving 14 bases between them. The germline CDR1 and CDR2 sequences are SGHAT and FQNNGV. The CDR3 coding sequence is TGTGCCAGCAGCCGTTCCTTGTTCGGCGAGCAGTACTTC. Translating gives CASSRSLFGEQYF.

This chain uses TRBV7-9 with TRBJ1-1; maybe TRBD1 (6 bases). In germline, CDR1 is SEHNR, CDR2 FQNEAQ (reference sequence). V lost 5 bases to trimming and J lost 4 bases, with 17 bases between them. The CDR3 loop spans 15 amino acids. CDR3 sequence: CASSKIGTGRTEAFF. CDR3 DNA: TGTGCCAGCAGCAAAATCGGTACAGGGCGCACTGAAGCTTTCTTT.

CDR3 in amino acids: CASSWGVGDAETSGANVLTF. Written as DNA, the CDR3 is TGTGCCAGCAGCTGGGGGGTGGGGGACGCCGAGACCTCTGGGGCCAACGTCCTGACTTTC. The V gene is TRBV6-6, the J gene TRBJ2-6; D is perhaps TRBD2 (6 bases). The CDR3 runs to 20 residues. CDR1 is MNHNY and CDR2 is SVGAGI in the germline V gene (reference sequence). Trimming left V 6 bases short and J 0 bases short, with 24 bases between.

DNA for the CDR3: TGTGCCAGCAGCAAAAGGACAGGGGGAGACCAGGGCACTGAAGCTTTCTTT. It specifies CASSKRTGGDQGTEAFF. The J gene is TRBJ1-1, the V gene TRBV21-1; the table assigns TRBD1, which was not confirmed against the DNA. TRBV21-1 is a pseudogene locus. CDR3 length equals 17 residues.

This sequence joins TRBV6-5 and TRBJ2-7; the match to TRBD2 covers 7 bases. CDR1 and CDR2 from the germline V gene are MNHEY and SVGAGI. The CDR3 is 16 amino acids. J lost 0 bases, V lost 4 bases, and 9 bases had no gene match. The CDR3 is CASSSPRGVNSYEQYF. The CDR3 bases are TGTGCCAGCAGTTCCCCCCGGGGGGTTAACTCCTACGAGCAGTACTTC.

The rearrangement joins TRBV18 to TRBJ2-5; tentatively, D is TRBD1 (5 bases). The CDR3 covers 15 residues. Germline V gives CDR1 KGHSH, CDR2 LQKENI. V dropped 3 bases and J dropped 7 bases, with 18 bases sitting between them. CDR3 amino acids: CASSPITGRTWTQYF. DNA of the CDR3: TGTGCCAGCTCACCGATTACAGGACGCACGTGGACCCAGTACTTC.

This CDR3 reads CSVDGLEQGDYGYTF. CDR3 nucleotide sequence: TGCAGCGTTGATGGGTTGGAGCAGGGGGACTATGGCTACACCTTC. V and J are TRBV29-1 and TRBJ1-2; TRBD1 matches 7 bases. The trim removed 3 bases at V and 3 bases at J, leaving 10 bases unmatched. CDR1 and CDR2 from the germline V gene are SQVTM and ANQGSEA. The CDR3 totals 15 residues.

The CDR3 nucleotides are TGTGCCAGCGGAAAATATACAGGAAATTCACCCCTCCACTTT. It is translated as CASGKYTGNSPLHF. V and J are TRBV28 and TRBJ1-6; tentatively, D is TRBD1 (5 bases). The length of the CDR3 is 14 residues. From germline, CDR1 is MDHEN and CDR2 SYDVKM. Trimming stripped 8 bases from V and 7 bases from J, with 15 bases between.

Here the CDR3 reads CASSIVQGDDYGYTF. CDR3 nucleotides: TGTGCCAGTAGTATTGTACAGGGGGATGACTATGGCTACACCTTC. V and J are TRBV19 and TRBJ1-2; 8 nucleotides align to TRBD1. This CDR3 spans 15 amino acids. The germline gives CDR1 LNHDA, CDR2 SQIVND (reference sequence). V shed 3 bases, J shed 3 bases, and the junction held 6 bases outside the gene matches.

The rearrangement uses TRBV6-4 and TRBJ1-1; D perhaps matches TRBD1 (6 bases). The V and J ends lost 4 bases and 5 bases respectively, with 17 bases between them. Germline V gene data show CDR1 as MRHNA and CDR2 as SNTAGT. This CDR3 is built from 15 residues. The CDR3 loop is CASSAKGHPRTEAFF. CDR3 bases: TGTGCCAGCAGTGCCAAGGGACACCCGAGGACTGAAGCTTTCTTT.

This clone was seen a handful of times. V is TRBV18 and J is TRBJ1-2; 8 bases fit TRBD1. CDR1 is KGHSH, CDR2 LQKENI, per germline. CDR3 length: 16 residues. Trimming cost V 2 bases and J 1 base; bases outside gene matches: 6. The CDR3 region is CASSPNGQGGNYGYTF. CDR3 bases: TGTGCCAGCTCACCAAATGGACAGGGTGGTAACTATGGCTACACCTTC.

The chain carries TRBV9 and TRBJ2-2, with 7 bases identical to TRBD1. The length of the CDR3 is 12 residues. CDR1 and CDR2 (germline): SGDLS, YYNGEE. V gave up 5 bases and J gave up 5 bases; unmatched junction bases: 0. The CDR3: CASRQGTGELFF. In DNA form, the CDR3 reads TGTGCCAGCAGACAGGGGACCGGGGAGCTGTTTTTT.

The rearrangement links TRBV21-1 to TRBJ2-6; the table assigns TRBD1, which was not confirmed against the DNA. TRBV21-1 is shown as a pseudogene. CDR3 size: 20 residues. The CDR3 DNA reads as TGTGCCAGCAGCAAAGAGTCTGGACAGGGGTATATCTCTGGGGCCAACGTCCTGACTTTC. It yields the protein CASSKESGQGYISGANVLTF.